This paragraph covers one TCR beta chain sequence. What it binds is unknown. The length of the CDR3 is 14 residues. Germline V CDR1 and CDR2: SGHDN, FVKESK. V gave up 4 bases and J gave up 1 base, with 9 bases separating them. Sequenced by immunoSEQ multiplex PCR; TCRdb stores in-frame clones only, minus some. In the table there are over 40,000 clones, about 88% of which are singletons. This entry comes from a study of graft-versus-host responses after intestinal transplantation. Study information: Tacrolimus plus steroids were given to all recipients for about 3 years, preceded by anti-thymocyte globulin induction. Study results and limitations: GvH clones detected in recipient marrow included some appearing first in ileum or blood. In patients with graft-donor T cell macrochimerism, allograft graft-versus-host to host-versus-graft clonal ratios were high.

The sample consisted of unstimulated CD4+ T cells sorted from spleen or lymph node cells, taken before transplant. This TCR came from a human donor who was the organ donor for an intestinal transplant. The chain recombines TRBV14 with TRBJ2-3; a possible D gene is TRBD1 (6 bases). The CDR3 bases are TGTGCCAGCAGCCCTTGGACAGGCACAGATACGCAGTATTTT. Translated, it gives CASSPWTGTDTQYF.